A selection of T cell receptor beta chains follows, all from one sample in a study of shared clonotypes between healthy human individuals. Measured with immunoSEQ multiplex PCR; TCRdb has only the in-frame clones, and not every one. The sample includes some 1,900,000 clones, approximately 94% of them seen just once. The sequenced material came from naive CD8+ T cells sorted from blood. The receptors were sampled from a young man in good health. Both conserved end residues are part of each CDR3. Fields, in order: CDR3 length, V gene, D gene, clone size, J gene, CDR3 DNA, CDR3 protein. D genes are given only for firm matches. The listing skips clone size in some rows; elsewhere it reads once, few, many or a size class.

cdr3_length: 13; v_call: TRBV27; d_call: NA; clone_size: few; j_call: TRBJ1-1; cdr3_nt: TGTGCCAGCAGTTTAGCAGGAAACACTGAAGCTTTCTTT; cdr3_aa: CASSLAGNTEAFF
cdr3_length: 14; v_call: TRBV7-9; d_call: NA; clone_size: NA; j_call: TRBJ1-1; cdr3_nt: TGTGCCAGCGATTTACAGGATTTGAACACTGAAGCTTTCTTT; cdr3_aa: CASDLQDLNTEAFF
cdr3_length: 17; v_call: TRBV7-9; d_call: TRBD1; clone_size: NA; j_call: TRBJ2-2; cdr3_nt: TGTGCCAGCAGCTCAGCCCGACAGGGGCTATACACCGGGGAGCTGTTTTTT; cdr3_aa: CASSSARQGLYTGELFF
cdr3_length: 15; v_call: TRBV6-5; d_call: NA; clone_size: NA; j_call: TRBJ2-3; cdr3_nt: TGTGCCAGCAGCCCCCGGAGCGGGAGCACAGATACGCAGTATTTT; cdr3_aa: CASSPRSGSTDTQYF
cdr3_length: 11; v_call: TRBV30; d_call: NA; clone_size: few; j_call: TRBJ1-1; cdr3_nt: TGTGCCTGGGGCAGGGGCACTGAAGCTTTCTTT; cdr3_aa: CAWGRGTEAFF
cdr3_length: 14; v_call: TRBV5-1; d_call: NA; clone_size: once; j_call: TRBJ2-2; cdr3_nt: TGCGCCAGCAGCTCGGAAGGGAACACCGGGGAGCTGTTTTTT; cdr3_aa: CASSSEGNTGELFF
cdr3_length: 14; v_call: TRBV10-1; d_call: NA; clone_size: NA; j_call: TRBJ2-3; cdr3_nt: TGCGCCAGCAGTGAATCGGGGAGCACAGATACGCAGTATTTT; cdr3_aa: CASSESGSTDTQYF
cdr3_length: 13; v_call: TRBV18; d_call: TRBD1; clone_size: NA; j_call: TRBJ1-1; cdr3_nt: TGTGCCAGCTCAGACAGGGCGAACACTGAAGCTTTCTTT; cdr3_aa: CASSDRANTEAFF
cdr3_length: 16; v_call: TRBV11-2; d_call: NA; clone_size: NA; j_call: TRBJ1-3; cdr3_nt: TGTGCCAGCAGCTCGCGCAGGGGTTTTACGGGAAACACCATATATTTT; cdr3_aa: CASSSRRGFTGNTIYF
cdr3_length: 11; v_call: TRBV13; d_call: NA; clone_size: NA; j_call: TRBJ1-4; cdr3_nt: TGTGCCAGCAGCTTAGATGAAAAACTGTTTTTT; cdr3_aa: CASSLDEKLFF
cdr3_length: 13; v_call: TRBV10-3; d_call: TRBD2; clone_size: NA; j_call: TRBJ2-1; cdr3_nt: TGTGCCATTAGCGGGAGTTCGCCTGATGAGCAGTTCTTC; cdr3_aa: CAISGSSPDEQFF
cdr3_length: 15; v_call: TRBV29-1; d_call: TRBD2; clone_size: NA; j_call: TRBJ2-2; cdr3_nt: TGCAGCGTTTCCCTGGCGGGAGAGAACACCGGGGAGCTGTTTTTT; cdr3_aa: CSVSLAGENTGELFF
cdr3_length: 17; v_call: TRBV11-2; d_call: NA; clone_size: NA; j_call: TRBJ1-2; cdr3_nt: TGTGCCAGCAGCTTACTAAGAGGACAGTCAGAGAGCTATGGCTACACCTTC; cdr3_aa: CASSLLRGQSESYGYTF
cdr3_length: 15; v_call: TRBV9; d_call: TRBD1; clone_size: few; j_call: TRBJ2-7; cdr3_nt: TGTGCCAGCAGCGTAGAGGGACAGGGGGCATACGAGCAGTACTTC; cdr3_aa: CASSVEGQGAYEQYF
cdr3_length: 14; v_call: TRBV4-1; d_call: TRBD1; clone_size: NA; j_call: TRBJ2-7; cdr3_nt: TGCGCCAGCAGCCAGTCCGGGACAGGGGTAGAGCAGTACTTC; cdr3_aa: CASSQSGTGVEQYF
cdr3_length: 15; v_call: TRBV9; d_call: TRBD1; clone_size: NA; j_call: TRBJ2-3; cdr3_nt: TGTGCCAGCAGCGAGGGACAGGGCCTAGGAGATACGCAGTATTTT; cdr3_aa: CASSEGQGLGDTQYF
cdr3_length: 13; v_call: TRBV4-3; d_call: NA; clone_size: NA; j_call: TRBJ1-1; cdr3_nt: TGCGCCAGCAGCCAGGTCGGGAACACTGAAGCTTTCTTT; cdr3_aa: CASSQVGNTEAFF
cdr3_length: 10; v_call: TRBV2; d_call: NA; clone_size: NA; j_call: TRBJ2-3; cdr3_nt: TGTGCCAGCGCAATGGATACGCAGTATTTT; cdr3_aa: CASAMDTQYF
cdr3_length: 16; v_call: TRBV6-6; d_call: TRBD1; clone_size: NA; j_call: TRBJ2-7; cdr3_nt: TGTGCCAGCAGCCAAAATCGACAGGGGGTCTCCTACGAGCAGTACTTC; cdr3_aa: CASSQNRQGVSYEQYF